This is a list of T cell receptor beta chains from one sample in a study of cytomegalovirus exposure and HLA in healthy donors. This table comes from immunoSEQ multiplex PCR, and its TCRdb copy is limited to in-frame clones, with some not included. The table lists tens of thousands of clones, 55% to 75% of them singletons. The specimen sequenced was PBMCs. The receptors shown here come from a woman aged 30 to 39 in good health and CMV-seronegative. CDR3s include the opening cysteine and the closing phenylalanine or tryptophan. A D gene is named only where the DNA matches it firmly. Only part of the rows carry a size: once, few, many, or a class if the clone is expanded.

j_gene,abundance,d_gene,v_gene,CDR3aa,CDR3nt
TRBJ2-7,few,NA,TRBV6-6,CASSHAGWNPAYEQYF,TGTGCCAGCAGCCACGCGGGCTGGAACCCCGCCTACGAGCAGTACTTC
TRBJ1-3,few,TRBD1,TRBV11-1,CASSRLSGTGPGNTIYF,TGTGCCAGCAGCCGGCTCTCCGGGACAGGGCCTGGAAACACCATATATTTT
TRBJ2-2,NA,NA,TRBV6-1,CASSGQFDTGELFF,TGTGCCAGCAGTGGACAATTTGACACCGGGGAGCTGTTTTTT
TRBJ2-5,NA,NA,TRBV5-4,CASSYLVEKTQYF,TGTGCCAGCAGCTACCTCGTAGAGAAGACCCAGTACTTC
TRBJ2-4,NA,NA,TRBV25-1,CASSESRGDRKNIQYF,TGTGCCAGCAGTGAATCTAGGGGGGACAGAAAAAACATTCAGTACTTC
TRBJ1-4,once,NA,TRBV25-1,CASRAQGPTNEKLFF,TGTGCCAGCAGAGCACAGGGCCCAACTAATGAAAAACTGTTTTTT
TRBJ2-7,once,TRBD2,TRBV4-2,CASSPGLAGASYEQYF,TGTGCCAGCAGCCCTGGACTAGCGGGAGCTTCCTACGAGCAGTACTTC
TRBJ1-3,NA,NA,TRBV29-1,CSVGNLGGSGNTIYF,TGCAGCGTTGGTAACCTAGGTGGGTCTGGAAACACCATATATTTT
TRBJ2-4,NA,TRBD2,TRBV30,CAWSGGGNIQYF,TGTGCCTGGAGTGGGGGGGGAAACATTCAGTACTTC
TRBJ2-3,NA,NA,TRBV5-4,CASSPRTVTDTQYF,TGTGCCAGCAGCCCTAGGACAGTCACAGATACGCAGTATTTT
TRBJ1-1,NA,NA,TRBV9,CASSPLGGEAFF,TGTGCCAGCAGCCCCCTCGGGGGTGAAGCTTTCTTT
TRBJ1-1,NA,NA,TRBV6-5,CASSYGGRRRNTEAFF,TGTGCCAGCAGTTACGGGGGGAGGCGCAGGAACACTGAAGCTTTCTTT
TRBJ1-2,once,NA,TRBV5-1,CASSLESGVDYGYTF,TGCGCCAGCAGCTTGGAGTCAGGGGTAGACTATGGCTACACCTTC
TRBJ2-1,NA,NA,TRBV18,CASSPGGEYNEQFF,TGTGCCAGCTCACCAGGCGGGGAGTACAATGAGCAGTTCTTC
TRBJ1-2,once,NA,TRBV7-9,CASSLDGGMANYGYTF,TGTGCCAGCAGCTTAGATGGGGGCATGGCTAACTATGGCTACACCTTC
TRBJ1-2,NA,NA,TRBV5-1,CASSLDLANTRYGYTF,TGCGCCAGCAGCTTGGATTTAGCGAATACCCGCTATGGCTACACCTTC
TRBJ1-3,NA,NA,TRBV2,CASSDRDSGNTIYF,TGTGCCAGCAGTGATCGGGACTCTGGAAACACCATATATTTT
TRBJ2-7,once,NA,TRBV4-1,CASSQDHGLATAYEQYF,TGCGCCAGCAGCCAAGATCACGGTTTAGCTACTGCCTACGAGCAGTACTTC
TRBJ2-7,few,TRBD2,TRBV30,CAWSQPPRLAATYEQYF,TGTGCCTGGAGTCAACCCCCCCGCCTAGCGGCAACCTACGAGCAGTACTTC
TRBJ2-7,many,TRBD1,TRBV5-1,CASSFFGLGQLSYEQYF,TGCGCCAGCAGCTTCTTTGGCTTGGGACAGTTATCCTACGAGCAGTACTTC
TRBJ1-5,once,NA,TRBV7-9,CASSSWGDQPQHF,TGTGCCAGCAGCTCGTGGGGGGATCAGCCCCAGCATTTT
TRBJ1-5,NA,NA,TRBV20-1,CSSGVNQPQHF,TGCAGTTCAGGGGTTAATCAGCCCCAGCATTTT
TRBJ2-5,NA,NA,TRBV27,CASSPGQAGETQYF,TGTGCCAGCAGTCCCGGACAAGCCGGAGAGACCCAGTACTTC
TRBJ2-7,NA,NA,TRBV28,CASSLAGLFPYEQYF,TGTGCCAGCAGTTTGGCAGGGTTGTTCCCCTACGAGCAGTACTTC